This T cell receptor beta chain was captured in a study of cytomegalovirus exposure and HLA in healthy donors. Repertoires were generated with immunoSEQ multiplex PCR, while TCRdb's copy carries only in-frame clones and drops some. There are 85,000 to 120,000 clones in the sample; 88% occur only once, and less than 2% lies in the top ten. The CDR3 runs to 16 residues. The V segment lost 6 bases and the J segment 8 bases; nucleotides outside the gene matches: 12. In germline, CDR1 is MNHEY, CDR2 SMNVEV (reference sequence). The receptor was isolated from a woman aged 18-29 years in good health and CMV-seropositive. Source material: PBMCs. The V call is TRBV27, the J call TRBJ1-6; 8 nucleotides line up with TRBD1. In DNA form, the CDR3 reads TGTGCCAGCAGCGATAGGGACAGGCGACGGCATTCACCCCTCCACTTT. Translation: CASSDRDRRRHSPLHF.